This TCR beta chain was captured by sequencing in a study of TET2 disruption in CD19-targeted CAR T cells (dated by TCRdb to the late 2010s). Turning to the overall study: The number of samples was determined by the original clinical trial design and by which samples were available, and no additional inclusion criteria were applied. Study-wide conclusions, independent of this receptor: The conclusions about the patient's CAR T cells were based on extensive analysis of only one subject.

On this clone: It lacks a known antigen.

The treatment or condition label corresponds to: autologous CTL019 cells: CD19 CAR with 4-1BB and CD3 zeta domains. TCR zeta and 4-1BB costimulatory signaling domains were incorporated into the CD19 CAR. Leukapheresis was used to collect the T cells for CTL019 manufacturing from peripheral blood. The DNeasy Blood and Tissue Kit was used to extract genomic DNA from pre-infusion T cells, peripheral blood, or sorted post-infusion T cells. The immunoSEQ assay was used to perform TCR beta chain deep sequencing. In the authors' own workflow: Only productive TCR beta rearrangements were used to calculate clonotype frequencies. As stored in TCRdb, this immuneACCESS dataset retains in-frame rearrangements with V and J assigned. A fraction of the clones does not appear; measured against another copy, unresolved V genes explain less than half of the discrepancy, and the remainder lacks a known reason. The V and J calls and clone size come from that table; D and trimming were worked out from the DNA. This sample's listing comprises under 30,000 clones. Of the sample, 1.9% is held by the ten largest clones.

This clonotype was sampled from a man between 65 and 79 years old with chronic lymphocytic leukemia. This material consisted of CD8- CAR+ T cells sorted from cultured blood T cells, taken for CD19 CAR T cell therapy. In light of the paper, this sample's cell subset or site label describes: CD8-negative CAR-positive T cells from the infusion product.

The CDR3 region: CASRRPGGYTF. CDR3 DNA (partial): TGTGCCAGCAGGCGACCGGGGGGC. The chain couples TRBV12-3 or TRBV12-4 to TRBJ1-2, with no confident D gene call. The CDR3 end lies 3 residues beyond the end of the read and is filled in from the germline J gene. Spanning cysteine to phenylalanine, the CDR3 consists of 11 amino acids. Shown are 24 bases from within the CDR3, in frame from base 1.